This T cell receptor (beta chain) came from a study of cytomegalovirus exposure and HLA in healthy donors. CDR3 size: 13 residues. Deletions cut 3 bases from V and 5 bases from J, with 5 bases between. Germline values: CDR1 SEHNR, CDR2 FQNEAQ (reference sequence). The PCR had 60 Vbeta and 13 Jbeta primers. The data were produced by immunoSEQ multiplex PCR, yet TCRdb's version contains in-frame clones alone and is incomplete. The sample lists about 120,000 clones, over 6.5% occurring once. The sequenced sample consisted of PBMCs. The V and J genes are TRBV7-9 and TRBJ1-6; D remains ambiguous. The receptor was derived from a woman between 35 and 50 years old in good health and CMV-seropositive. The CDR3 nucleotides read TGTGCCAGCAGCTTTAGTGATAATTCACCCCTCCACTTT. This codes for CASSFSDNSPLHF.